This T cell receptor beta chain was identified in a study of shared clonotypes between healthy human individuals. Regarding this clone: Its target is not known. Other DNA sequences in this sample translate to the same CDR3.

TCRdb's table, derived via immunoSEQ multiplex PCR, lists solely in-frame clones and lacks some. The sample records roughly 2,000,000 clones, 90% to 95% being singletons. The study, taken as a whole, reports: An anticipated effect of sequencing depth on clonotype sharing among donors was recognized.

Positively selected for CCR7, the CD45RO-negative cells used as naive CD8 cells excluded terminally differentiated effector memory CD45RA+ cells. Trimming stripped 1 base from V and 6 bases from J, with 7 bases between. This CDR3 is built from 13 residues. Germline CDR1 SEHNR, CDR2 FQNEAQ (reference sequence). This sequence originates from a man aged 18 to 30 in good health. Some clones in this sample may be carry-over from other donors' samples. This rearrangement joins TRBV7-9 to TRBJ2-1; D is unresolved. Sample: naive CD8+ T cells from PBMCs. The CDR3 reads CASSLGPRNEQFF. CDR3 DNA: TGTGCCAGCAGCTTAGGACCGCGCAATGAGCAGTTCTTC.